A selection of T cell receptor beta chains follows, all from one sample in a study of blood T cells in healthy people across ages. TCRdb ran MiXCR on the 5' RACE reads and lists one entry per CDR3 protein. The data show hundreds of thousands of distinct CDR3 sequences, around a quarter seen once. The sample was also linked to a second study, of T cells of mothers and their children.

The sample comprised blood. These receptors were obtained from a boy younger than 18 in good health. The CDR3 runs from the conserved cysteine through the conserved F or W. D genes are given only for firm matches. Size values are once, few and many counts, or a class for expanded clones, and some rows have none.

>TRBV2|TRBJ1-1|NA|NA
TGTGCCAGCAGTCAACGGGGGGCTGAAGCTTTCTTT
CASSQRGAEAFF
>TRBV28|TRBJ1-4|few|TRBD1
TGTGCCGCTGAGGACAGGGCCGGAGAAAAACTGTTTTTT
CAAEDRAGEKLFF
>TRBV29-1|TRBJ2-3|NA|TRBD1
TGCAGCGCCTTTCGGACAGGGACGGGCGCAGATACGCAGTATTTT
CSAFRTGTGADTQYF
>TRBV7-2|TRBJ2-1|NA|NA
TGTGCCAGCAGCTTAGGCCTAGGGCAGTTCTTC
CASSLGLGQFF
>TRBV20-1|TRBJ2-3|NA|TRBD2
TGCAGTGCTAGAGAGATAGTAGCGGGGCCTGATACGCAGTATTTT
CSAREIVAGPDTQYF
>TRBV7-9|TRBJ2-7|NA|NA
TGTGCCAGCAGCTTACCCACGGGCACAATCACCTACGAGCAGTACTTC
CASSLPTGTITYEQYF
>TRBV4-1|TRBJ2-1|NA|TRBD1
TGCGCCAGCAGCCGAGGGACAGTTTTAGGGGAGCAGTTCTTC
CASSRGTVLGEQFF
>TRBV6-5|TRBJ2-5|NA|TRBD2
TGTGCCAGCAGTTCCCTGACTAGCGGGAGTCGGGAGACCCAGTACTTC
CASSSLTSGSRETQYF
>TRBV12-3/TRBV12-4|TRBJ2-5|few|NA
TGTGCCAGCATCCATTCCAGGGAAAGCGAGACCCAGTACTTC
CASIHSRESETQYF
>TRBV2|TRBJ2-1|NA|NA
TGTGCCAGCAGGTCACAGGTGCTACGGAATGAGCAGTTCTTC
CASRSQVLRNEQFF
>TRBV11-2|TRBJ2-7|once|TRBD2
TGTGCCAGCAGCTTGGGAGGGATAGCGGGTTTCTACGAGCAGTACTTC
CASSLGGIAGFYEQYF
>TRBV20-1|TRBJ2-3|NA|NA
TGCAGCGTCTCGGGGGTCTACACAGATACGCAGTATTTT
CSVSGVYTDTQYF
>TRBV7-9|TRBJ2-2|few|NA
TGTGCCAGCAGCTTAGCGTGGACGCCTGAAGGGGAGCTGTTTTTT
CASSLAWTPEGELFF
>TRBV7-2|TRBJ2-5|NA|NA
TGTGCCAGCAGCTTAGTCGGCGGGGAACAAGAGACCCAGTACTTC
CASSLVGGEQETQYF
>TRBV10-3|TRBJ2-5|few|NA
TGTGCCATCAGTGACGGACTATCTCTAAAAGAGACCCAGTACTTC
CAISDGLSLKETQYF
>TRBV5-1|TRBJ2-1|NA|TRBD1
TGCGCCAGCAGCTACTCCACGACAGGGTTAGGGAATGAGCAGTTCTTC
CASSYSTTGLGNEQFF
>TRBV5-1|TRBJ2-5|NA|NA
TGCGCCAGCAGCATGGGCCCGGGGCAAGAGACCCAGTACTTC
CASSMGPGQETQYF
>TRBV6-1|TRBJ2-2|NA|NA
TGTGCCAGCAGCGAGTTCCATGGGGTGGCCGGGGAGCTGTTTTTT
CASSEFHGVAGELFF
>TRBV20-1|TRBJ2-5|NA|TRBD2
TGCAGTGCCCCCCAAGCTCAGCGGGGGGAAGAGACCCAGTACTTC
CSAPQAQRGEETQYF
>TRBV4-2|TRBJ2-1|NA|NA
TGTGCCAGCAGCCAAGACCAGGTAACCTACAATGAGCAGTTCTTC
CASSQDQVTYNEQFF
>TRBV4-3|TRBJ2-5|NA|TRBD2
TGCGCCAGCAGCCAAGATTTAGCGGGGGGTACCATCCAAGAGACCCAGTACTTC
CASSQDLAGGTIQETQYF
>TRBV29-1|TRBJ2-7|NA|TRBD1
TGCAGCGTCTTTGCCGGGACAGGAAACTACGAGCAGTACTTC
CSVFAGTGNYEQYF
>TRBV5-1|TRBJ2-7|NA|NA
TGCGCCAGCAGTCGAACCTCCTTCGCTGGGAACGAGCAGTACTTC
CASSRTSFAGNEQYF
>TRBV7-6|TRBJ2-5|few|TRBD2
TGTGCCAGCAGCTTAGCTAGCGGGATAGAGACCCAGTACTTC
CASSLASGIETQYF
>TRBV5-1|TRBJ2-5|NA|NA
TGCGCCAGCAGCCCCAAGACCATAGAGACCCAGTACTTC
CASSPKTIETQYF
>TRBV6-2/TRBV6-3|TRBJ1-2|NA|TRBD1
TGTGCCAGCAGCCCCACGACAGGGGAGACTAACTATGGCTACGCCTTC
CASSPTTGETNYGYAF
>TRBV24-1|TRBJ2-1|few|TRBD1
TGTGCCACCAGTGATGGACAGGGTTGGCTCAATGAGCAGTTCTTC
CATSDGQGWLNEQFF
>TRBV20-1|TRBJ1-1|few|NA
TGCAGTGCCTACATCATGGACGGGACTGAAGCTTTCTTT
CSAYIMDGTEAFF
>TRBV29-1|TRBJ2-7|few|NA
TGCAGCGGAGGCTCAAGCTCCTACGAGCAGTACTTC
CSGGSSSYEQYF
>TRBV7-8|TRBJ2-7|NA|NA
TGTGCCAGCGGTTACGGATACGAGCAGTACTTC
CASGYGYEQYF
>TRBV3-1|TRBJ2-7|once|TRBD2
TGTGCCAGCAGCCGGGGACTAGCGGGAGTAAAGGAGCAGTACTTC
CASSRGLAGVKEQYF
>TRBV4-1|TRBJ2-7|few|NA
TGCGCCAGCAGCCATCTACGGGAGCGCGAGGGGTCCTACGAGCAGTACTTC
CASSHLREREGSYEQYF
>TRBV5-6|TRBJ2-3|few|NA
TGTGCCAGCAGCTCGGAAGGGACAGATACGCAGTATTTT
CASSSEGTDTQYF
>TRBV29-1|TRBJ1-1|few|NA
TGCAGCGTTGGCTCTACCGGGACACCTTCTCTGGAGACTGAAGCTTTCTTT
CSVGSTGTPSLETEAFF
>TRBV29-1|TRBJ2-5|few|NA
TGCAGCGTCTCCGGGCGTTGGGGGGAAGAGACCCAGTACTTC
CSVSGRWGEETQYF
>TRBV6-2/TRBV6-3|TRBJ2-2|few|NA
TGTGCCAGCAGTTACCGACTTGGGGAACCGAACACCGGGGAGCTGTTTTTT
CASSYRLGEPNTGELFF
>TRBV11-2|TRBJ1-1|few|NA
TGTGCCAGCAGTCTGGTCGCGAACACTGAAGCTTTCTTT
CASSLVANTEAFF
>TRBV29-1|TRBJ2-5|few|NA
TGCAGCGTAGAACAGGAGTACCAAGAGACCCAGTACTTC
CSVEQEYQETQYF
>TRBV7-7|TRBJ2-5|many|TRBD1
TGTGCTAGTGGACAGGGGGCTGGCGAGACCCAGTACTTC
CASGQGAGETQYF
>TRBV6-5|TRBJ2-5|NA|TRBD2
TGTGCCAGCAGCCCACCGGGACTAGCATGGGAGCAGTACTTC
CASSPPGLAWEQYF
>TRBV14|TRBJ1-2|NA|NA
TGTGCCAGCAGCCGACAGGCTAACTATGGCTACACCTTC
CASSRQANYGYTF
>TRBV7-8|TRBJ2-1|NA|NA
TGTGCCAGCAGCTCCTGGGTCCGGGGCAATGAGCAGTTCTTC
CASSSWVRGNEQFF
>TRBV28|TRBJ2-5|few|NA
TGTGCCAGCAGGCTGACAGCCCGGGAGACCCAGTACTTC
CASRLTARETQYF